This passage covers 16 T cell receptor beta chains from one sample sequenced in a study of blood T cell repertoires in COVID-19. Sequenced by immunoSEQ multiplex PCR; TCRdb stores in-frame clones only, minus some. The table records 60,000 or so clones, around 79% of them present only once. The sequencing input was peripheral blood. The receptors derive from a human donor in a cohort sampled during active COVID-19.

This chain connects TRBV3-1 (or the pseudogene TRBV3-2) to TRBJ1-1; 8 positions agree with TRBD1. Trimming cost V 2 bases and J 6 bases; bases outside gene matches: 8. The CDR3 length is 15 residues. The germline V gene encodes CDR1 LGHDT and CDR2 YNNKEL (reference sequence). CDR3 protein: CASSQQTGASAEAFF. The CDR3 region has the DNA TGTGCCAGCAGCCAACAGACAGGGGCATCCGCTGAAGCTTTCTTT.

V gene TRBV6-6 combines with J gene TRBJ1-1; 9 nucleotides line up with TRBD1. CDR3 length equals 16 residues. The V gene's germline CDR1 is MNHNY and CDR2 SVGAGI (reference sequence). With 8 bases clipped from V and 5 bases from J, the junction kept 15 bases outside the gene matches. The CDR3 nucleotides are TGTGCCAGCGCCCCCGCGGGACAGGGTTTGGGAACTGAAGCTTTCTTT. As protein: CASAPAGQGLGTEAFF.

The V call is TRBV10-1, the J call TRBJ2-2; no reliable D call. CDR1 is WNHNN, CDR2 SYGVQD, per germline (reference sequence). This CDR3 comprises 15 residues. Deletions cut 0 bases from V and 4 bases from J, with 9 bases between. In DNA form, the CDR3 reads TGCGCCAGCAGTGAGTCTCCGGAGTTCACCGGGGAGCTGTTTTTT. Encoded protein: CASSESPEFTGELFF.

The J gene is TRBJ2-7, the V gene TRBV2, with D perhaps matching TRBD1 (6 bases). The CDR3 contains 16 residues. The germline V and J ends were trimmed by 3 bases and 6 bases, with 21 bases remaining between them. Germline V lookup: CDR1 SNHLY, CDR2 FYNNEI. Here the CDR3 reads CASSESFGDKALEQYF. The CDR3 region has the DNA TGTGCCAGCAGTGAGAGTTTCGGGGACAAGGCGCTCGAGCAGTACTTC.

The V and J genes are TRBV3-1 (or the pseudogene TRBV3-2) and TRBJ2-1; 7 bases map to TRBD2. The CDR3 length is 16 residues. J was trimmed by 4 bases and V by 0 bases; bases with no gene match: 6. Germline assignment: CDR1 LGHDT and CDR2 YNNKEL (reference sequence). The CDR3 spells CASSQDGGTTYNEQFF. The DNA for the CDR3 is TGTGCCAGCAGCCAAGATGGGGGGACTACATACAATGAGCAGTTCTTC.

This chain uses TRBV5-3 with TRBJ1-6; 11 nucleotides line up with TRBD1. TRBV5-3 is an ORF, and what it does is uncertain. The CDR3 loop spans 16 amino acids. With 7 bases clipped from V and 7 bases from J, the junction kept 10 bases outside the gene matches. CDR3 region: CARPNPDRGLNSPLHF. In DNA, the CDR3 is TGTGCCAGACCAAACCCGGACAGGGGGCTCAATTCACCCCTCCACTTT.

This chain links TRBV7-9 with TRBJ2-5; D is unclear. V lost 1 base and J lost 5, with 8 bases in between. Germline CDR1 SEHNR, CDR2 FQNEAQ (reference sequence). This CDR3 spans 13 amino acids. For the CDR3, the DNA is TGTGCCAGCAGCTTAGTACTACCGGAGACCCAGTACTTC. Translating it yields CASSLVLPETQYF. Drawing the rest from reference TRBV7-9 and TRBJ2-5, the complete variable domain is DTGVSQNPRHKITKRGQNVTFRCDPISEHNRLYWYRQTLGQGPEFLTYFQNEAQLEKSRLLSDRFSAERPKGSFSTLEIQRTEQGDSAMYLCASSLVLPETQYFGPGTRLLVL.

The chain carries TRBV6-4 and TRBJ2-3, with D perhaps matching TRBD2 (5 bases). There are 15 residues in the CDR3. V lost 2 bases to trimming and J lost 0 bases, with 9 bases between them. Germline values: CDR1 MRHNA, CDR2 SNTAGT. This CDR3 reads CASSDQAASTDTQYF. The DNA for the CDR3 is TGTGCCAGCAGTGACCAAGCGGCTAGCACAGATACGCAGTATTTT.

The chain is built from TRBV6-6 and TRBJ1-1, with D perhaps matching TRBD1 (6 bases). With 2 bases removed from V and 10 bases from J, the gap between germline ends came to 11 bases. Germline V gene data show CDR1 as MNHNY and CDR2 as SVGAGI (reference sequence). The CDR3 length is 12 residues. CDR3 loop: CASSYRGEGAFF. As DNA, the CDR3 is TGTGCCAGCAGTTACAGGGGGGAGGGAGCTTTCTTT.

The chain recombines TRBV5-1 with TRBJ1-2; a possible D gene is TRBD1 (6 bases). Germline V lookup: CDR1 SGHRS, CDR2 YFSETQ. The CDR3 has 13 amino acids. Trimming took off 3 bases at V and 3 bases at J, with 9 bases between the two ends. CDR3 nucleotides: TGCGCCAGCAGCTCTAGGACAGACTATGGCTACACCTTC. Translating it yields CASSSRTDYGYTF.

In this sample, this clone turned up once. The CDR3, as DNA: TGTGCCAGTATCCAGGGGACAGCTAACTATGGCTACACCTTC. It specifies CASIQGTANYGYTF. The V call is TRBV19, the J call TRBJ1-2; 7 bases map to TRBD1. V shed 7 bases, J shed 0 bases, and the junction held 5 bases outside the gene matches. In germline, CDR1 is LNHDA, CDR2 SQIVND (reference sequence). The CDR3 runs 14 residues.

The CDR3: CASSQSTGVETQYF. The CDR3 nucleotides read TGCGCCAGCAGCCAATCGACAGGGGTGGAGACCCAGTACTTC. V usage is TRBV4-3 and J usage is TRBJ2-5; 8 positions match TRBD1. This CDR3 comprises 14 residues. Germline assignment: CDR1 LGHNA and CDR2 YSLEER. Germline trimming cut 2 bases from V and 5 bases from J; bases unmatched to any gene: 4.

V and J are TRBV19 and TRBJ2-6; 7 bases map to TRBD2. There are 18 residues in the CDR3. Germline V gene sequence: CDR1 LNHDA, CDR2 SQIVND (reference sequence). The V gene end was trimmed by 8 bases and the J gene end by 1 base; junction bases not matched to a gene: 14. The CDR3 DNA follows: TGTGCCAGTCGCGTGGAGGCAGGCGGGGGATCTGGGGCCAACGTCCTGACTTTC. Protein sequence: CASRVEAGGGSGANVLTF.

The chain uses TRBV12-5 and TRBJ1-3; tentative D call: TRBD1 (6 bases). The V end was cut by 4 bases, the J end by 9 bases, with 13 bases between. CDR3 length: 13 amino acids. Germline CDR1 is LGHNT and CDR2 is FRNRAP. The CDR3 DNA reads TGTGCTAGTGGTTCAGGGACAATCGGCACCATATATTTT. Encoded protein: CASGSGTIGTIYF.

For this clone: The conserved final phenylalanine or tryptophan is absent from the CDR3, which likely points to a read error. The chain couples TRBV6-6 to TRBJ1-2, with 10 bases lining up with TRBD1. The CDR3 covers 15 residues. V shed 7 bases, J shed 8 bases, and the junction held 13 bases outside the gene matches. From germline, CDR1 is MNHNY and CDR2 SVGAGI (reference sequence). CDR3 protein: CASTFRDRGLSGYTY. The CDR3, as DNA: TGTGCCAGCACATTCCGGGACAGGGGACTTTCGGGCTACACCTAC.

Only a few counts were recorded for this clone. The chain links TRBV7-2 to TRBJ1-6, with D maybe TRBD1 (5 bases). This CDR3 region has 15 residues. Trimming stripped 5 bases from V and 0 bases from J, with 8 bases between. Germline CDR1 reads SGHTA; CDR2 reads FQGNSA. The CDR3 is CASSRTSSYNSPLHF. DNA of the CDR3: TGTGCCAGCAGCCGGACAAGCTCCTATAATTCACCCCTCCACTTT. The whole variable domain, remainder taken from reference TRBV7-2 and TRBJ1-6, is GAGVSQSPSNKVTEKGKDVELRCDPISGHTALYWYRQSLGQGLEFLIYFQGNSAPDKSGLPSDRFSAERTGGSVSTLTIQRTQQEDSAVYLCASSRTSSYNSPLHFGNGTRLTVT.